Described below is a single T cell receptor (beta chain) sequence and its context. Antigen: not known. This sample stems from a study of shared clonotypes between healthy human individuals. Overall study: Samples came from a couple of female and a few male donors aged 18 to 49.

CDR1 and CDR2 (germline): SGHVS, FNYEAQ. The V segment lost 2 bases and the J segment 1 base; nucleotides outside the gene matches: 13. The CDR3 runs to 19 residues. Some clones are missing from TCRdb's copy, which holds only in-frame ones; the method was immunoSEQ multiplex PCR. The sample carries over a million clones, 95% to 99% recorded once. General study findings and limits: When naive CD4 clonotypes were compared across a few donors, approximately 4.9% were shared. Non-shared clonotypes had lower generation probabilities than those shared by all four donors.

The receptor comes from a man aged 25-40 years in good health. Input material: naive CD4+ T cells sorted from blood. Indicated subset: CD45RA+ positively selected. The rearrangement uses TRBV7-6 and TRBJ2-2; 7 bases match TRBD2. The CDR3 coding sequence is TGTGCCAGCAGCTTATTCTTTTTGGGCGGGAGTGGGAACACCGGGGAGCTGTTTTTT. The encoded protein is CASSLFFLGGSGNTGELFF.